Sequencing of this T cell receptor beta chain was carried out in a study of T cells in Graves' hyperthyroidism and ophthalmopathy. Study-level findings and limits: Stable hyperthyroidism and ophthalmopathy were separated using 13 V-J signatures.

About this clonotype itself: Its antigen is undetermined.

CDR1 and CDR2 (germline): SGHRS, YFSETQ. The CDR3 has 14 residues. The ends lost 1 base at V and 2 bases at J; junction bases unmatched: 3. TCR beta CDR3 regions were amplified from RNA transcripts. During a first-round RT-PCR of the TCR CDR3, the HTBI primer set was used. TCRdb reanalysed the multiplex PCR reads using MiXCR and keeps one entry per CDR3 protein. This sample has about 480,000 distinct CDR3 sequences, with approximately 23% found just once. The receptor's source is a woman in her 70s with Graves' ophthalmopathy. What was sequenced was blood. The chain uses TRBV5-1 and TRBJ2-7; 7 bases are a match to TRBD2. CDR3 in DNA: TGCGCCAGCAGCTTGTCTAGCGGCCCCTACGAGCAGTACTTC. The encoded protein is CASSLSSGPYEQYF.